The entry that follows covers one TCR beta chain sequence. Its antigen has not been determined. No base quality values were provided; no much bigger clone lies one nucleotide off. Each collaborating institution followed its own protocols to collect whole blood in K2EDTA tubes. For TCRbeta analysis, collaborators shipped samples in one of three forms: frozen whole blood, isolated PBMCs, or DNA extracted from either of those sample types. This specimen comes from a study of blood T cell repertoires in COVID-19 (dated by TCRdb to 2020 to 2022). Describing the broader study: Collaborator samples came from the United States, Italy and Spain and covered acute and convalescent phases of COVID-19. The material from the prospective study consisted of cDNA or gDNA derived from T cells, B-cell-depleted T cells, or PBMCs. The dataset comprised deeply sampled blood TCRbeta repertoires from subjects exposed to, actively infected with, or recovered from COVID-19. The repertoires were released in a freely available public database intended as a resource for research on the immune response to SARS-CoV-2. The samples were drawn from two sources: the first 160 participants of the ongoing ImmuneRACE study, and 950 to 1,500 subjects contributed by 6 global collaborators. Nearly every sample came with metadata listing a de-identified subject ID, COVID-19 status, age in years and sex. HLA class I and class II types, where available, came from metadata supplied by the sample provider rather than from assay-based typing. Broader findings and caveats from the paper: The amount of clinical and demographic metadata varied by source and participant and was provided uncurated.

The CDR3 numbers 13 residues from cysteine through phenylalanine. Of the read, only the CDR3 DNA is kept; its 39 bases are in frame from base 1. CDR1 SNHLY and CDR2 FYNNEI are derived from the germline V gene. At the junction V is shortened by 6 bases and J by 1 base, with 8 bases in between. TCRbeta CDR3 regions were amplified from genomic DNA by means of the immunoSEQ Assay, a bias-controlled multiplex PCR. In the paper's pipeline: Within the assay, amplification of reference gene primers was used to estimate how many nucleated cells each sample contained. To quantify the absolute abundance of each unique TCRbeta CDR3 rearrangement, sequence reads were collapsed and filtered. Productive Simpson clonality was computed per sample as the square root of Simpson's diversity index over productive rearrangements. Drawn from immuneACCESS, this table holds only the in-frame rearrangements with V and J called that TCRdb kept. Clones are partly lost; checked studies trace under half to an unresolved V gene and leave the rest unexplained. V, J and clone size derive from that table, while D and trimming were established from the DNA sequence. This sample is represented by about 140,000 clones; approximately 84% of them were singletons. 3% to 5% of the sample is held by the ten biggest clonotypes.

The chain joins TRBV2 to TRBJ2-3; matching of 5 bases hints at TRBD2 as the D gene. This sequence was found in a woman aged 55-69 years with acute or convalescent COVID-19. Sequenced material: peripheral blood. The DNA is TGTGCCAGCAGAGCGAGGGGCACAGATACGCAGTATTTT. This sequence encodes CASRARGTDTQYF.